The 18 T cell receptor beta chains listed next were all sequenced from one sample in a study of molecular identifiers for immune sequencing clone quantification (dated by TCRdb to the late 2010s). The library was produced with PCR. For sequencing, a NextSeq 500 was employed. Clones were called with MiXCR by TCRdb after fastp trimmed the public reads at Q25, and only in-frame beta chains were retained. Rows merge per CDR3 protein into single entries with the most common DNA and genes. The sample data list 45,000 to 55,000 distinct CDR3 sequences, and 35% to 40% of these were observed just once. The top ten constitute 3.5% to 4% of the sample. The sequencing sample was made of naive CD8+ T cells from blood, with Jurkat cell RNA spiked in. According to the study, the label for this sample's cell subset or site signals: FACS-sorted CD8+CD4-CCR7+CD45RA+ naive T cells. Source of these receptors: a human donor in good health. Some libraries in this study had Jurkat cell RNA spiked in.

This clonotype was counted many times. The rearrangement links TRBV28 to TRBJ1-5; D remains unclear. V gave up 4 bases and J gave up 2 bases, with 15 bases separating them. CDR1 is MDHEN and CDR2 is SYDVKM in the germline V gene. This CDR3 has 16 amino acids. For the CDR3, the DNA is TGTGCCAGCAGTTATAATGCAGATCTCGGCAATCAGCCCCAGCATTTT. It encodes CASSYNADLGNQPQHF.

V is TRBV7-2 and J is TRBJ2-7, with D possibly TRBD2 on 5 matching bases. Germline CDR1 SGHTA, CDR2 FQGNSA. The V gene lost 5 bases and the J gene lost 2 bases, with 13 bases spanning the gap. The length of the CDR3 is 14 residues. The DNA for the CDR3 is TGTGCCAGCAGCCCTCTAGGAGGTACCTACGAGCAGTACTTC. Its protein product is CASSPLGGTYEQYF.

This clonotype appeared many times. The chain recombines TRBV20-1 with TRBJ1-4; D might be TRBD1 (5 bases). Per the germline V gene, CDR1 is DFQATT and CDR2 is SNEGSKA (reference sequence). Trimming removed 6 bases from V and 0 bases from J, with 8 bases in between. The CDR3 loop spans 13 amino acids. Here the CDR3 DNA reads TGCAGTGCGCCGACAGCAACTAATGAAAAACTGTTTTTT. Its protein product is CSAPTATNEKLFF.

The rearrangement links TRBV4-1 to TRBJ2-3; D unclear. The CDR3 has 14 residues. Germline CDR1 MGHRA, CDR2 YSYEKL. The V gene lost 4 bases and the J gene lost 0 bases, with 8 bases spanning the gap. CDR3 bases: TGCGCCAGCAGCCCCGGTCCTAGCACAGATACGCAGTATTTT. It encodes CASSPGPSTDTQYF.

The J gene is TRBJ2-7, the V gene TRBV2, with D possibly matching TRBD2 (5 bases). CDR1 and CDR2 (germline): SNHLY, FYNNEI. Trimming removed 5 bases at V and 4 bases at J, with 12 bases between. The length of the CDR3 is 13 residues. CDR3 sequence reads: CASSREGPYEQYF. The CDR3, as DNA: TGTGCCAGCAGTCGTGAGGGTCCTTACGAGCAGTACTTC.

By proportion, this clonotype is medium-sized. The chain combines TRBV7-8 with TRBJ2-3, with D unclear. V was cut by 5 bases and J by 0 bases, with 6 bases left in between. Germline V gene lookup returns CDR1 SGHVS and CDR2 FQNEAQ. This CDR3 comprises 13 residues. The CDR3 DNA reads as TGTGCCAGCAGCCTAGGTAGCACAGATACGCAGTATTTT. Its translation is CASSLGSTDTQYF.

In its sample, this clonotype was seen many times. The chain has TRBV7-2 and TRBJ2-1, with TRBD2 matching 13 bases. V dropped 2 bases and J dropped 3; count of bases not matched to a gene: 7. The CDR3 runs 18 residues. Germline V gives CDR1 SGHTA, CDR2 FQGNSA. CDR3 DNA sequence: TGTGCCAGCAGCTTATCGGGACTAGCGGGACCCCTCTACAATGAGCAGTTCTTC. Residues: CASSLSGLAGPLYNEQFF.

This clonotype was counted a few times. V is TRBV27 and J is TRBJ2-5; 12 nucleotides line up with TRBD2. Germline-derived CDR1 and CDR2 are MNHEY and SMNVEV (reference sequence). The CDR3 loop spans 16 amino acids. The J segment lost 0 bases and the V segment lost 4 bases, leaving 3 bases of the junction unmatched. The CDR3 protein is CASSSGLAGHQETQYF. Written as DNA, the CDR3 is TGTGCCAGCAGTTCCGGACTAGCGGGACACCAAGAGACCCAGTACTTC.

This clonotype was detected only a few times. The chain is built from TRBV28 and TRBJ1-6; 9 nucleotides agree with TRBD1. Germline V gene data show CDR1 as MDHEN and CDR2 as SYDVKM. The CDR3 sequence is 15 residues long. V shed 5 bases and J 10 bases; nucleotides not matched to a gene: 9. This CDR3 is CASSMGQGLNSPLHF. The CDR3 region has the DNA TGTGCCAGCAGTATGGGACAGGGATTAAACTCACCCCTCCACTTT.

This rearrangement joins TRBV10-3 to TRBJ2-5; 8 positions match TRBD2. Germline values: CDR1 ENHRY, CDR2 SYGVKD. After removal of 0 bases from V and 5 bases from J, the junction contained 5 bases not matched to a gene. The CDR3 is 15 amino acids. CDR3 sequence: CAISESTGRGETQYF. The CDR3 nucleotides read TGTGCCATCAGTGAGTCGACCGGGAGGGGTGAGACCCAGTACTTC.

This clonotype was found a few times. V is TRBV6-1 and J is TRBJ1-1, with a possible D match to TRBD1 (5 bases). The CDR3 has 14 amino acids. The germline V gene encodes CDR1 MNHNS and CDR2 SASEGT. Trimming pared 3 bases from V and 4 bases from J, leaving 12 bases between. As DNA, the CDR3 is TGTGCCAGCAGTGACGGGGGTGGATTCACTGAAGCTTTCTTT. Protein sequence: CASSDGGGFTEAFF.

Worth noting for this clonotype: This may arise from a read error, as a much more abundant clone is one base away. The chain has TRBV7-9 and TRBJ1-5; D is possibly TRBD1 (6 bases). The germline V gene encodes CDR1 SEHNR and CDR2 FQNEAQ (reference sequence). This CDR3 has 16 amino acids. This CDR3 reads CASSRGGFYSNQPRHF. The CDR3 nucleotides are TGTGCCAGCAGCCGAGGGGGGTTCTATAGCAATCAGCCCCGGCATTTT.

This sequence joins TRBV6-2 or TRBV6-3 and TRBJ2-7; no clear D. V was cut by 5 bases and J by 3 bases, with 8 bases left in between. The CDR3 extends over 12 amino acids. The V gene's germline CDR1 is MNHEY and CDR2 SVGEGT. CDR3: CASSRNVYEQYF. In nucleotides, the CDR3 is TGTGCCAGCAGTCGTAACGTCTACGAGCAGTACTTC.

Concerning this clonotype: Sequence at one end of the junction differs from germline and may be a read error. The chain links TRBV4-2 to TRBJ1-4; no reliable D call. Germline V gene data show CDR1 as LGHNA and CDR2 as YNFKEQ. The CDR3 runs to 16 residues. For the CDR3, the DNA is TGTGCCAGCAGCCATCCCCGGCAGCCAACTAATGAAAAACTGTCTTTT. This translates into CASSHPRQPTNEKLSF.

There are many counts of this clonotype. The chain is built from TRBV12-3 or TRBV12-4 and TRBJ2-4, with TRBD2 matching 15 bases. Trimming removed 0 bases from V and 8 bases from J; junction bases left unmatched: 11. The CDR3 is made up of 19 amino acids. CDR3 sequence (DNA): TGTGCCAGCAGTTTAGCGCCCCTTGGACTAGCGGGAGGGCCTGACATTCAGTACTTC. Translation gives CASSLAPLGLAGGPDIQYF.

The table lists this clonotype with a few counts. The V call is TRBV4-1, the J call TRBJ1-6; 8 nucleotides line up with TRBD1. Trimming removed 2 bases from V and 7 bases from J; junction bases left unmatched: 7. Germline CDR1 is MGHRA and CDR2 is YSYEKL. The CDR3 totals 16 residues. The CDR3 DNA reads as TGCGCCAGCAGCCAACCCGAGACAGGGGCAAATTCACCCCTCCACTTT. Its translation is CASSQPETGANSPLHF.

This clonotype was seen more than once but under ten times. The chain links TRBV27 to TRBJ2-3, with 7 bases fitting TRBD2. CDR1 MNHEY and CDR2 SMNVEV come from the germline V gene (reference sequence). Trimming at V came to 7 bases and at J to 7 bases, leaving 17 bases not matched to a gene. This CDR3 comprises 16 residues. The CDR3 sequence: CASTSRGEVPPNTQYF. CDR3 nucleotide sequence: TGTGCCAGCACATCTCGGGGGGAGGTCCCCCCAAATACGCAGTATTTT.

As to this clonotype: A single base separates this from a much larger clone, so it may be a read error. The chain uses TRBV29-1 and TRBJ2-7; 9 bases agree with TRBD2. Germline V CDR1 and CDR2: SQVTM, ANQGSEA. This CDR3 is built from 15 residues. The CDR3 region is CGVGGTAGGPYEQYF. CDR3 coding DNA: TGCGGCGTTGGGGGGACGGCGGGAGGGCCCTACGAGCAGTACTTC.